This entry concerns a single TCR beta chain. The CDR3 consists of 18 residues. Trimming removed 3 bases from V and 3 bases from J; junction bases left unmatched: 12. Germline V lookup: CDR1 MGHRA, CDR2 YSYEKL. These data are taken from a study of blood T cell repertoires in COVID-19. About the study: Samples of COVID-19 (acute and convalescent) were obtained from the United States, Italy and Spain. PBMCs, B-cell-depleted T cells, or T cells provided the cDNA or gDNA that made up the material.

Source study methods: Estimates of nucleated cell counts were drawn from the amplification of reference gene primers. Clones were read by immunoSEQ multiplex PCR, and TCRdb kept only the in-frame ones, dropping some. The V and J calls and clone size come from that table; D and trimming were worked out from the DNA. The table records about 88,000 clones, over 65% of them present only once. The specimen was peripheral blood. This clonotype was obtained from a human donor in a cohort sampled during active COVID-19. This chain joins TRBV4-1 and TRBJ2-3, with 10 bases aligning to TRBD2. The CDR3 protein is CASSQKLAGAGVTDTQYF. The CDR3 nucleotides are TGCGCCAGCAGCCAGAAGCTAGCGGGGGCGGGGGTAACAGATACGCAGTATTTT.